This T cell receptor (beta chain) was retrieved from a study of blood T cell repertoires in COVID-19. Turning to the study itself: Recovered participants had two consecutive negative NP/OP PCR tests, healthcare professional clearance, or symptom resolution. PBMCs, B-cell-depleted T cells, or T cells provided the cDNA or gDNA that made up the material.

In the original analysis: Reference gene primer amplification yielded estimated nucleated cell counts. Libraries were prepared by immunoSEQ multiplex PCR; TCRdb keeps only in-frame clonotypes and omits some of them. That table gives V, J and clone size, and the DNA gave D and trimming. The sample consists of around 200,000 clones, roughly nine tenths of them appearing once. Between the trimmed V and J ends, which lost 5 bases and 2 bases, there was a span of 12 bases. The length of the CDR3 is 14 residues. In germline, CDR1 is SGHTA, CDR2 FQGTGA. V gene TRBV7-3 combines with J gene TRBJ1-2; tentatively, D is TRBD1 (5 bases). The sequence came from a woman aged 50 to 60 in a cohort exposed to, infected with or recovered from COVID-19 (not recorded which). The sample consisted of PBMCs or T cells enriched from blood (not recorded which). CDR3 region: CASSPGRGNYGYTF. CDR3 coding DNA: TGTGCCAGCAGCCCCGGTAGGGGCAACTATGGCTACACCTTC.